This T cell receptor beta chain was sequenced in a study of cytomegalovirus exposure and HLA in healthy donors. The study's findings and limits: Reportedly, fewer N-insertions than the 666-donor mean appeared in an Asian-associated ancestry cluster in a later analysis. Reports showed the classifier diagnosing cytomegalovirus status with high specificity and sensitivity. Rare sequences made up most TCRs, while some public TCRs were found in many donors.

In regard to this clone: The antigen remains unidentified.

The PCR contained 60 Vbeta and 13 Jbeta primers. The repertoire was sequenced with immunoSEQ multiplex PCR; TCRdb's copy has only in-frame clones and lacks some. This table holds about 110,000 clones, about two thirds found once. This TCR was recovered from a boy younger than 18 in good health and CMV-seronegative. Sequencing used PBMCs.

CDR3 sequence (DNA): TGTGCCAGCAGCGTTGACACTTTGAACACTGAAGCTTTCTTT. This translates into CASSVDTLNTEAFF. This chain joins TRBV5-4 and TRBJ1-1; D is uncertain. V was pared by 4 bases and J by 0 bases, with 10 bases between. CDR3 length: 14 amino acids. Germline V gene data show CDR1 as SGHNT and CDR2 as YYREEE (reference sequence). Combining the CDR3 with reference TRBV5-4 and TRBJ1-1 gives the whole variable domain ETGVTQSPTHLIKTRGQQVTLRCSSQSGHNTVSWYQQALGQGPQFIFQYYREEENGRGNFPPRFSGLQFPNYSSELNVNALELDDSALYLCASSVDTLNTEAFFGQGTRLTVV.